The sequence of this T cell receptor (beta chain) was determined in a study of blood T cell repertoires in COVID-19. With V trimmed by 4 bases and J by 0 bases, 8 bases remained unmatched. Germline CDR1 MGHRA, CDR2 YSYEKL. CDR3 length equals 16 residues. Clones were sequenced by immunoSEQ multiplex PCR, and TCRdb holds only the in-frame ones, with some missing. The data contain around 60,000 clones, 65% to 85% of them seen just once; the ten biggest clones take up roughly 20%. The sequence derives from a man older than 75 with active or convalescent COVID-19. The sequenced material came from peripheral blood. The chain couples TRBV4-1 to TRBJ1-2, with 7 bases identical to TRBD1. The CDR3 bases are TGCGCCAGCAGCCTCTTCCCGACAGGGTCTAACTATGGCTACACCTTC. It is translated as CASSLFPTGSNYGYTF.